The 24 T cell receptor beta chains below all came from one sample that was sequenced in a study of CDR3 diversity in severe acne. TCRdb analysed the PCR reads with MiXCR anew, one entry per CDR3 protein. This sample has about 100,000 distinct CDR3 sequences, with around 56% found just once. Material: blood. Source of these receptors: a male donor with acne.

The gene calls are TRBV3-1 and TRBJ2-1; 7 nucleotides match TRBD2. The CDR3 extends over 14 amino acids. With 0 bases clipped from V and 10 bases from J, the junction kept 6 bases outside the gene matches. Germline CDR1 is LGHDT and CDR2 is YNNKEL (reference sequence). The CDR3 protein is CASSQDLLAKEQFF. In DNA, the CDR3 is TGTGCCAGCAGCCAAGACCTACTAGCGAAAGAGCAGTTCTTC.

This chain links TRBV11-2 with TRBJ1-2; weak D call: TRBD1 (6 bases). The germline gives CDR1 SGHAT, CDR2 FQNNGV. The CDR3 contains 14 residues. The V and J ends lost 7 bases and 8 bases respectively, with 20 bases between them. CDR3 bases: TGTGCCAGCACCCCCGCCGGCAGGGGTTGGGGCTACACCTTC. Translating it yields CASTPAGRGWGYTF.

The chain links TRBV6-5 to TRBJ1-2, with D unresolved. Germline V lookup: CDR1 MNHEY, CDR2 SVGAGI. The CDR3 has 14 residues. V was shortened by 5 bases and J by 0 bases, with 10 bases between the two germline ends. The DNA for the CDR3 is TGTGCCAGCAGTGAAACTGGGACTAACTATGGCTACACCTTC. It specifies CASSETGTNYGYTF.

This clonotype was seen a handful of times. The V call is TRBV9, the J call TRBJ1-6; 8 nucleotides align to TRBD1. Trimming removed 4 bases from V and 8 bases from J; junction bases left unmatched: 8. This CDR3 is built from 15 residues. Germline lookup yields CDR1 SGDLS and CDR2 YYNGEE. CDR3 loop: CASSPAGGLDSPLHF. The CDR3 bases are TGTGCCAGCAGCCCAGCAGGGGGCCTGGATTCACCCCTCCACTTT.

This clonotype was seen just once. A much larger clone lies one base from this, so it may be a read error. CDR3 sequence reads: CASILTSGIYGQYF. CDR3 sequence (DNA): TGTGCCAGCATCCTGACTAGCGGGATATACGGGCAGTACTTC. This rearrangement joins TRBV6-1 to TRBJ2-7, with 11 bases identical to TRBD2. CDR3 size: 14 residues. Germline CDR1 is MNHNS and CDR2 is SASEGT.

The CDR3 DNA sequence: TGTGCCAGCAGCTTGGTGGAGGTTGGGTATGGCTACACCTTC. As protein: CASSLVEVGYGYTF. The J gene is TRBJ1-2, the V gene TRBV5-8; D is ambiguous. The germline V gene has CDR1 SGHTS and CDR2 YDEGEE. The CDR3 loop spans 14 amino acids. V was shortened by 0 bases and J by 5 bases, with 11 bases between the two germline ends. The full variable domain, completed using reference TRBV5-8 and TRBJ1-2, is EAGVTQSPTHLIKTRGQQATLRCSPISGHTSVYWYQQALGLGLQFLLWYDEGEERNRGNFPPRFSGRQFPNYSSELNVNALELEDSALYLCASSLVEVGYGYTFGSGTRLTVV.

The chain links TRBV2 to TRBJ1-5; TRBD1 aligns across 7 bases. The germline gives CDR1 SNHLY, CDR2 FYNNEI. The junction had 15 bases not matched to a gene; V was cut back by 7 bases and J by 6 bases. There are 16 residues in the CDR3. CDR3 residues: CASTSLKGAQGQPQHF. The CDR3 DNA sequence: TGTGCCAGCACATCCCTTAAGGGGGCACAGGGTCAGCCCCAGCATTTT.

By sample fraction, this clonotype is medium-sized (0.01 to 0.1%). V and J are TRBV7-2 and TRBJ2-6; D could derive from TRBD1 or TRBD2 (5 bases each). V was trimmed by 8 bases and J by 3 bases, leaving 11 bases between them. Germline values: CDR1 SGHTA, CDR2 FQGNSA. The CDR3 spans 14 residues. The CDR3 DNA reads TGTGCCAGCGCGTTGGGGGATGGGGCCAACGTCCTGACTTTC. This sequence encodes CASALGDGANVLTF. Full variable domain (rest looked up from reference TRBV7-2 and TRBJ2-6): GAGVSQSPSNKVTEKGKDVELRCDPISGHTALYWYRQSLGQGLEFLIYFQGNSAPDKSGLPSDRFSAERTGGSVSTLTIQRTQQEDSAVYLCASALGDGANVLTFGAGSRLTVL.

The chain couples TRBV10-3 to TRBJ2-5; TRBD1 might be the D (6 bases). Germline assignment: CDR1 ENHRY and CDR2 SYGVKD. CDR3 length: 15 residues. Between the trimmed V and J ends, which lost 10 bases and 5 bases, there was a span of 23 bases. DNA for the CDR3: TGTGCCAGCAGCCTATCGGGTACAGGGAGTGAGACCCAGTACTTC. This translates into CASSLSGTGSETQYF.

V usage is TRBV7-9 and J usage is TRBJ1-1; D remains ambiguous. The CDR3 sequence is 12 residues long. The ends were cut back, 3 bases at V and 8 bases at J, with 10 bases in the middle. The germline CDR1 and CDR2 sequences are SEHNR and FQNEAQ (reference sequence). The CDR3 DNA follows: TGTGCCAGCAGCTTCCCCCAGTTAGAAGCTTTCTTT. Protein product: CASSFPQLEAFF.

The chain uses TRBV15 and TRBJ2-5; D is possibly TRBD1 or TRBD2 (6 bases each). The CDR3 is 15 amino acids. V gave up 3 bases and J gave up 5 bases, with 16 bases separating them. Germline V gene data show CDR1 as LNHNV and CDR2 as YYDKDF (reference sequence). The CDR3 loop is CATSRVRGDRETQYF. In DNA form, the CDR3 reads TGTGCCACCAGCAGGGTGAGGGGGGATCGGGAGACCCAGTACTTC. The full variable domain, in which reference TRBV15 and TRBJ2-5 provide the parts outside the CDR3, is DAMVIQNPRYQVTQFGKPVTLSCSQTLNHNVMYWYQQKSSQAPKLLFHYYDKDFNNEADTPDNFQSRRPNTSFCFLDIRSPGLGDTAMYLCATSRVRGDRETQYFGPGTRLLVL.

The chain couples TRBV19 to TRBJ2-7; 7 bases line up with TRBD1. CDR3 size: 13 residues. The J segment lost 3 bases and the V segment lost 5 bases, leaving 4 bases of the junction unmatched. From germline, CDR1 is LNHDA and CDR2 SQIVND (reference sequence). Written as DNA, the CDR3 is TGTGCCAGTAGTTCGGGACAGTACTACGAGCAGTACTTC. This translates into CASSSGQYYEQYF.

This clonotype was seen at least ten times. The V and J genes are TRBV6-5 and TRBJ2-7, with 7 bases aligning to TRBD2. Trimming cost V 6 bases and J 3 bases; bases outside gene matches: 11. The CDR3 runs to 15 residues. The germline gives CDR1 MNHEY, CDR2 SVGAGI. The CDR3 DNA is TGTGCCAGCAGCACCTCCGGGGGGAGAGGCTACGAGCAGTACTTC. This encodes CASSTSGGRGYEQYF.

This clonotype was detected once. The genes are TRBV20-1 and TRBJ1-2; no clear D gene. Trimming took off 6 bases at V and 8 bases at J, with 19 bases between the two ends. Germline V gives CDR1 DFQATT, CDR2 SNEGSKA (reference sequence). The CDR3 is 13 amino acids. The CDR3 DNA follows: TGCAGTGCCAGCAGTTTAGGCGTTGGCGGCTACACCTTC. Its translation is CSASSLGVGGYTF.

J is TRBJ2-1 and V is TRBV5-1; 11 bases align to TRBD2. The CDR3 totals 15 residues. Unmatched junction bases numbered 3, after V lost 5 bases and J lost 2 bases. Germline CDR1 reads SGHRS; CDR2 reads YFSETQ. CDR3: CASRTSGTTYNEQFF. In DNA form, the CDR3 reads TGCGCCAGCAGGACTAGCGGGACGACCTACAATGAGCAGTTCTTC.

This clonotype was observed a handful of times. This chain uses TRBV6-4 with TRBJ1-4; D gene unclear. Germline loops: CDR1 MRHNA, CDR2 SNTAGT. The V end lost 5 bases, the J end lost 4 bases, and 8 bases lay between the germline ends. The CDR3 is made up of 13 amino acids. CDR3 sequence (DNA): TGTGCCAGCAGTTTGGACGGTAATGAAAAACTGTTTTTT. It translates to CASSLDGNEKLFF.

As DNA, the CDR3 is TGTGCCAGCAGTTCCCAGACAGGGTACTCCTACAATGAGCAGTTCTTC. This encodes CASSSQTGYSYNEQFF. This sequence joins TRBV27 and TRBJ2-1, with 7 bases identical to TRBD1. Trimming took 4 bases from V and 0 from J; bases not matched to a gene: 6. Germline lookup yields CDR1 MNHEY and CDR2 SMNVEV (reference sequence). The CDR3 has 16 amino acids.

V gene TRBV7-9 combines with J gene TRBJ1-4; 10 nucleotides agree with TRBD1. Per germline, CDR1 SEHNR and CDR2 FQNEAQ (reference sequence). CDR3 length: 14 amino acids. The V and J ends lost 5 bases and 6 bases, in that order; junction bases with no gene match: 3. Here the CDR3 DNA reads TGTGCCAGCAGCCCCGACAGGGGGCATGAAAAACTGTTTTTT. It specifies CASSPDRGHEKLFF.

The DNA for the CDR3 is TGTGCCAGCAGCTTAGGACTAGATTCCGGGGAGCTGTTTTTT. It yields the protein CASSLGLDSGELFF. The V call is TRBV7-3, the J call TRBJ2-2; 7 bases agree with TRBD2. Germline V lookup: CDR1 SGHTA, CDR2 FQGTGA. With V trimmed by 2 bases and J by 6 bases, 3 bases remained unmatched. This CDR3 spans 14 amino acids.

V and J are TRBV3-1 and TRBJ1-3; D gene uncertain. V was cut by 0 bases and J by 0 bases, with 15 bases left in between. CDR1 and CDR2 (germline): LGHDT, YNNKEL (reference sequence). The CDR3 contains 18 residues. Written as DNA, the CDR3 is TGTGCCAGCAGCCAAGATATAGGCCAAGCTTTCTCTGGAAACACCATATATTTT. It translates to CASSQDIGQAFSGNTIYF.

This clonotype was seen a few times. The CDR3 ends on some other residue instead of the conserved phenylalanine or tryptophan, so this is likely a read error. The chain employs TRBV20-1 and TRBJ2-1; possibly TRBD2 for D (5 bases). CDR1 and CDR2 (germline): DFQATT, SNEGSKA (reference sequence). This CDR3 is 17 amino acids long. The V end lost 0 bases, the J end lost 1 base, and 16 bases lay between the germline ends. The CDR3 region has the DNA TGCAGTGCTAGAGATCTTGCCGGACTGGGTTCCTACAATGAGCAGTTCAGA. Residues: CSARDLAGLGSYNEQFR.

V and J are TRBV20-1 and TRBJ2-2, with 10 bases that match TRBD2. The CDR3 consists of 15 residues. Germline CDR1 and CDR2: DFQATT and SNEGSKA (reference sequence). The junction had 10 bases not matched to a gene; V was cut back by 5 bases and J by 7 bases. CDR3 nucleotide sequence: TGCAGTGCTTACGACCTAGCGGGAGCGGGCGGGGAGCTGTTTTTT. It is translated as CSAYDLAGAGGELFF.

The chain uses TRBV15 and TRBJ2-2; D might be TRBD2 (6 bases). V shed 0 bases and J shed 7 bases, with 6 bases lying between them. This CDR3 region has 13 residues. Germline CDR1 LNHNV, CDR2 YYDKDF (reference sequence). CDR3 sequence: CATSRDSGGELFF. Here the CDR3 DNA reads TGTGCCACCAGCAGAGATAGCGGCGGGGAGCTGTTTTTT.

This clonotype came up many times. V usage is TRBV20-1 and J usage is TRBJ1-3; D is ambiguous. In germline, CDR1 is DFQATT, CDR2 SNEGSKA (reference sequence). This CDR3 is 12 amino acids long. Trimming took off 2 bases at V and 4 bases at J, with 6 bases between the two ends. The CDR3 DNA sequence: TGCAGTGCTAGACTGGGGGGAAACACCATATATTTT. The encoded protein is CSARLGGNTIYF.